Below, 32 T cell receptor beta chains from the same sample are listed, as sequenced in a study of T cell repertoires in cytomegalovirus infection. TCRdb re-called the reads through MiXCR, storing one row per CDR3 protein. There are roughly 860,000 distinct CDR3 sequences in the sample; 30% to 35% occur only once, and over 10% lies in the top ten. Their antigen targets remain unknown. The sample in question was cultured CD8+ T cells from PBMCs, obtained from culture after CMV antigen stimulation. The receptors derive from a human donor in good health (CMV status not recorded). Some clones in this sample may be carry-over from other donors' samples.

This chain joins TRBV20-1 and TRBJ2-6; weak D call: TRBD1 (5 bases). Germline loops: CDR1 DFQATT, CDR2 SNEGSKA (reference sequence). With 6 bases removed from V and 0 bases from J, the gap between germline ends came to 15 bases. This CDR3 contains 16 residues. The CDR3 nucleotides read TGCAGTGCCACGACAGCCCCGGGCTCTGGGGCCAACGTCCTGACTTTC. This gives the protein CSATTAPGSGANVLTF.

This clonotype was recorded a few times. The gene calls are TRBV6-5 and TRBJ1-6; D unclear. The germline V and J ends were trimmed by 6 bases and 7 bases, with 10 bases remaining between them. The length of the CDR3 is 13 residues. CDR1 MNHEY and CDR2 SVGAGI come from the germline V gene. CDR3 loop: CASSYTDNSPLHF. The DNA for the CDR3 is TGTGCCAGCAGCTACACAGACAATTCACCCCTCCACTTT.

This clonotype was detected many times. CDR3 nucleotide sequence: TGTGCCAGCAGTGAACGACAGGGTTACACTGAAGCTTTCTTT. Amino acids: CASSERQGYTEAFF. The V and J genes are TRBV12-3 or TRBV12-4 and TRBJ1-1; 7 nucleotides match TRBD1. J gave up 3 bases and V 5 bases, and 6 bases lay outside the gene matches. This CDR3 comprises 14 residues.

The chain couples TRBV18 to TRBJ2-5; D is possibly TRBD2 (5 bases). V lost 6 bases and J 4 bases, leaving 18 bases between the germline ends. The CDR3 covers 15 residues. Germline values: CDR1 KGHSH, CDR2 LQKENI. CDR3 DNA: TGTGCCAGCTCTCTAGCAGAGGGCTTGGGAGAGACCCAGTACTTC. Amino acid sequence: CASSLAEGLGETQYF.

The rearrangement joins TRBV7-9 to TRBJ2-3; 9 bases map to TRBD2. CDR3 length: 18 amino acids. Per the germline V gene, CDR1 is SEHNR and CDR2 is FQNEAQ (reference sequence). Germline trimming cut 1 base from V and 3 bases from J; bases unmatched to any gene: 11. The CDR3 DNA sequence: TGTGCCAGCAGCTTAGTTGTTCCCAGCGGGGGGAGAACAGATACGCAGTATTTT. The encoded protein is CASSLVVPSGGRTDTQYF.

This clonotype was observed a handful of times. The rearrangement links TRBV7-9 to TRBJ2-1, with TRBD2 matching over 14 bases. The CDR3 has 15 residues. With V trimmed by 4 bases and J by 10 bases, 6 bases remained unmatched. The germline gives CDR1 SEHNR, CDR2 FQNEAQ (reference sequence). CDR3 residues: CASSWGLAGDSEQFF. The CDR3 DNA reads as TGTGCCAGCAGCTGGGGACTAGCGGGGGATTCAGAGCAGTTCTTC.

The V call is TRBV4-1, the J call TRBJ1-6; the D is unclear. V was cut by 4 bases and J by 9 bases, with 19 bases left in between. Germline CDR1 reads MGHRA; CDR2 reads YSYEKL. The CDR3 spans 16 residues. CDR3 residues: CASSPSGLGEGSPLHF. CDR3 in DNA: TGCGCCAGCAGCCCTTCGGGCCTCGGGGAAGGTTCACCCCTCCACTTT.

Points on this clonotype: Just one base apart from a much larger clone, this may be a read error. CDR3 sequence: CANSVYRESSGNTIYF. The CDR3 nucleotides are TGTGCCAACAGTGTTTACCGGGAGAGCTCTGGAAACACCATATATTTT. The chain is built from TRBV6-1 and TRBJ1-3; D is ambiguous. Germline CDR1 and CDR2: MNHNS and SASEGT. The CDR3 sequence is 16 residues long.

The chain is built from TRBV7-9 and TRBJ2-2; D gene ambiguous. Trimming removed 6 bases from V and 1 base from J, with 9 bases in between. The CDR3 loop spans 14 amino acids. Per the germline V gene, CDR1 is SEHNR and CDR2 is FQNEAQ (reference sequence). The CDR3 DNA is TGTGCCAGCAGAGGACGGAAGAACACCGGGGAGCTGTTTTTT. This translates into CASRGRKNTGELFF.

This clonotype was seen a single time. The chain couples TRBV29-1 to TRBJ1-2; D unresolved. The CDR3 has 11 residues. CDR1 and CDR2 from the germline V gene are SQVTM and ANQGSEA. V gave up 6 bases and J gave up 6 bases, with 11 bases separating them. The CDR3 loop reads CSVPLIDGYTF. The CDR3 DNA follows: TGCAGCGTCCCGTTGATAGATGGCTACACCTTC.

The V call is TRBV10-3, the J call TRBJ1-2, with TRBD1 as a possible D gene (6 bases). The CDR3 has 13 residues. V was pared by 3 bases and J by 10 bases, with 15 bases between. Looked up from germline, CDR1 is ENHRY and CDR2 is SYGVKD. The CDR3 bases are TGTGCCATCAGTGAAGGAGGGGGGAATGACTACACCTTC. Protein sequence: CAISEGGGNDYTF.

This rearrangement joins TRBV15 to TRBJ2-1, with a possible D match to TRBD1 (5 bases). The CDR3 runs to 16 residues. From germline, CDR1 is LNHNV and CDR2 YYDKDF (reference sequence). The V and J ends lost 4 bases and 0 bases respectively, with 13 bases between them. The CDR3, as DNA: TGTGCCACCAGCACCCTAGACAGCAGCTCCTACAATGAGCAGTTCTTC. This sequence encodes CATSTLDSSSYNEQFF.

This sequence joins TRBV27 and TRBJ1-6, with TRBD1 identical over 9 bases. CDR3 size: 19 residues. Looked up from germline, CDR1 is MNHEY and CDR2 is SMNVEV (reference sequence). V lost 0 bases and J lost 7; bases outside the gene matches: 13. The CDR3 bases are TGTGCCAGCAGTTTATCCGGGACAGGGCTCCAGTCCCCAAATTCACCCCTCCACTTT. This sequence encodes CASSLSGTGLQSPNSPLHF.

The V call is TRBV10-2, the J call TRBJ2-5, with 7 bases matching TRBD2. J gave up 2 bases and V 1 base, and 7 bases lay outside the gene matches. The length of the CDR3 is 16 residues. Per the germline V gene, CDR1 is WSHSY and CDR2 is SAAADI. Written as DNA, the CDR3 is TGCGCCAGCAGTGAGTGGGGACTAACCACGCAAGAGACCCAGTACTTC. Amino acid sequence: CASSEWGLTTQETQYF.

The chain joins TRBV14 to TRBJ2-7; either TRBD1 or TRBD2 may fit D (5 bases each). Germline V gene sequence: CDR1 SGHDN, CDR2 FVKESK. V was pared by 5 bases and J by 5 bases, with 19 bases between. CDR3 length: 15 amino acids. Here the CDR3 reads CASSYSRDLRDEQYV. Here the CDR3 DNA reads TGTGCCAGCAGCTACTCCCGGGACCTCAGGGACGAGCAGTACGTC.

The chain links TRBV27 to TRBJ1-6; TRBD1 is a possible D gene (5 bases). The CDR3 spans 14 residues. Germline V lookup: CDR1 MNHEY, CDR2 SMNVEV (reference sequence). Trimming took off 2 bases at V and 10 bases at J, with 12 bases between the two ends. CDR3 nucleotides: TGTGCCAGCAGTTTAGGCAGGGACCCATCACCCCTCCACTTT. It yields the protein CASSLGRDPSPLHF.

The chain carries TRBV2 and TRBJ1-1; TRBD1 matches at 7 bases. The CDR3 sequence is 15 residues long. Germline V gene data show CDR1 as SNHLY and CDR2 as FYNNEI. The J segment lost 1 base and the V segment lost 9 bases, leaving 11 bases of the junction unmatched. The CDR3 nucleotides are TGTGCCAGACAGCTAAGGGACAGAAAGAACACTGAAGCTTTCTTT. Its protein product is CARQLRDRKNTEAFF.

At least ten counts were recorded for this clonotype. The rearrangement joins TRBV7-2 to TRBJ1-5; TRBD1 matches at 8 bases. This CDR3 spans 15 amino acids. V shed 2 bases, J shed 2 bases, and the junction held 2 bases outside the gene matches. The germline gives CDR1 SGHTA, CDR2 FQGNSA. DNA of the CDR3: TGTGCCAGCAGCTTACAGGGGGCAGGCAATCAGCCCCAGCATTTT. It specifies CASSLQGAGNQPQHF.

As concerns this clonotype: One junction end disagrees with the germline gene, perhaps due to a read error. This chain connects TRBV7-3 to TRBJ1-1; D unresolved. CDR3 length: 15 residues. Looked up from germline, CDR1 is SGHTA and CDR2 is FQGTGA. This CDR3 reads CTSSPKVREWTEAFF. In nucleotides, the CDR3 is TGTACCAGCAGCCCGAAGGTGAGGGAGTGGACTGAAGCTTTCTTT.

The rearrangement joins TRBV5-6 to TRBJ2-5; 9 bases fit TRBD2. CDR3 length: 15 residues. Germline trimming cut 0 bases from V and 7 bases from J; bases unmatched to any gene: 7. Germline-derived CDR1 and CDR2 are SGHDT and YYEEEE. The CDR3: CASSLGGGARRTQYF. CDR3 nucleotide sequence: TGTGCCAGCAGCTTGGGCGGGGGGGCCCGACGGACCCAGTACTTC.

V gene TRBV27 combines with J gene TRBJ2-1, with D unclear. The CDR3 has 13 amino acids. Germline-derived CDR1 and CDR2 are MNHEY and SMNVEV (reference sequence). Trimming removed 8 bases at V and 4 bases at J, with 12 bases between. The CDR3 DNA reads as TGTGCCAGCGCCGTTAGCCTATACAATGAGCAGTTCTTC. It encodes CASAVSLYNEQFF.

In this sample, this clonotype turned up once. The chain joins TRBV15 to TRBJ2-6; no reliable D call. The CDR3 covers 14 residues. Germline V lookup: CDR1 LNHNV, CDR2 YYDKDF (reference sequence). The V and J ends lost 8 bases and 0 bases respectively, with 8 bases between them. The CDR3 here is CATAKPSGANVLTF. The DNA for the CDR3 is TGTGCCACCGCAAAGCCCTCTGGGGCCAACGTCCTGACTTTC.

There are many counts of this clonotype. This sequence joins TRBV7-9 and TRBJ2-3, with a tentative D call TRBD2 (5 bases). Germline V gene data show CDR1 as SEHNR and CDR2 as FQNEAQ (reference sequence). The length of the CDR3 is 16 residues. V was cut by 3 bases and J by 0 bases, with 13 bases left in between. The CDR3 region has the DNA TGTGCCAGCAGCTTTTTGGACTTGTCTAGCACAGATACGCAGTATTTT. It translates to CASSFLDLSSTDTQYF.

In its sample, this clonotype was seen a few times. The CDR3 DNA follows: TGTGCCAGCAGTTTAGGGGGCCCAGGCTTGTACGAGCAGTACTTC. This sequence encodes CASSLGGPGLYEQYF. This rearrangement joins TRBV12-3 or TRBV12-4 to TRBJ2-7, with D possibly TRBD1 on 5 matching bases. CDR3 length equals 15 residues. The V gene lost 1 base and the J gene lost 4 bases, with 14 bases spanning the gap.

This clonotype showed up just a few times. The chain joins TRBV27 to TRBJ2-3; D uncertain. CDR1 is MNHEY, CDR2 SMNVEV, per germline (reference sequence). CDR3 length equals 15 residues. Between the trimmed V and J ends, which lost 2 bases and 5 bases, there was a span of 14 bases. The DNA for the CDR3 is TGTGCCAGCAGTTTAGGTCAGTCCGTAATAGATACGCAGTATTTT. It is translated as CASSLGQSVIDTQYF.

The chain joins TRBV5-1 to TRBJ2-1; D tentatively reads TRBD1 or TRBD2 (5 bases each). CDR1 is SGHRS and CDR2 is YFSETQ in the germline V gene. CDR3 length: 14 amino acids. The V end was cut by 0 bases, the J end by 8 bases, with 12 bases between. The CDR3 DNA sequence: TGCGCCAGCAGCTTGGATTCCACGGGGCATGAGCAGTTCTTC. Translating gives CASSLDSTGHEQFF.

V usage is TRBV5-1 and J usage is TRBJ2-3; D is unclear. Looked up from germline, CDR1 is SGHRS and CDR2 is YFSETQ. Trimming shortened V by 3 bases and J by 1 base, and 15 bases separated the two germline ends. The CDR3 totals 16 residues. CDR3 in DNA: TGCGCCAGCAGCTCGAATGGGTCTCCCCGCACAGATACGCAGTATTTT. This codes for CASSSNGSPRTDTQYF.

The chain joins TRBV7-3 to TRBJ1-6; a possible D gene is TRBD1 (5 bases). V was shortened by 5 bases and J by 5 bases, with 16 bases between the two germline ends. CDR3 length: 16 amino acids. Germline CDR1 and CDR2: SGHTA and FQGTGA. This chain's CDR3 is CASSPLRGTHNSPLHF. CDR3 DNA sequence: TGTGCCAGCAGCCCTCTGCGGGGGACCCATAATTCACCCCTCCACTTT.

This clonotype was seen a few times. V is TRBV12-3 or TRBV12-4 and J is TRBJ1-3; the match to TRBD1 covers 7 bases. Losses at the gene ends were 7 bases for V and 2 bases for J; bases not matched to a gene: 5. The CDR3 sequence is 14 residues long. CDR3 nucleotide sequence: TGTGCCAGCACCCCTACAGGGGCTGGAAACACCATATATTTT. Translation: CASTPTGAGNTIYF.

The V gene is TRBV7-2, the J gene TRBJ2-7, with D tentatively TRBD1 (6 bases). This CDR3 is 15 amino acids long. Trimming cost V 5 bases and J 2 bases, with 16 bases left between them. Germline CDR1 reads SGHTA; CDR2 reads FQGNSA. The CDR3 DNA reads TGTGCCAGCAGCCACCGGGACACAGGAGCCTACGAGCAGTACTTC. This gives the protein CASSHRDTGAYEQYF.

This clonotype has at least ten counts. J is TRBJ2-3 and V is TRBV7-9, with D possibly matching TRBD1 (6 bases). The CDR3 consists of 15 residues. With 4 bases removed from V and 4 bases from J, the gap between germline ends came to 15 bases. The germline V gene encodes CDR1 SEHNR and CDR2 FQNEAQ (reference sequence). CDR3: CASSYPDRYPDTQYF. In nucleotides, the CDR3 is TGTGCCAGCAGCTACCCAGACAGGTATCCAGATACGCAGTATTTT.

With respect to this clonotype: Sequence at one end of the junction differs from germline and may be a read error. This sequence joins TRBV6-2 or TRBV6-3 and TRBJ2-5; perhaps TRBD1 as D (6 bases). Germline assignment: CDR1 MNHEY and CDR2 SVGEGT. The CDR3 is made up of 14 amino acids. The CDR3, as DNA: TGTGTCAGCAGTTCTCCAGGGGCCCAAGAGACCCAGTACTTC. Amino acid sequence: CVSSSPGAQETQYF.